This TCR beta chain emerged from a study of cytomegalovirus exposure and HLA in healthy donors. General study points: DRB1 showed the most TCR associations and HLA-C the fewest in a later analysis, as rates varied by HLA locus. The sole available immune exposure information was CMV serostatus. Confirmation in vitro established that a few CMV-associated chains were specific for CMV antigens.

The germline CDR1 and CDR2 sequences are LGHNA and YNFKEQ. The CDR3 extends over 15 amino acids. V dropped 5 bases and J dropped 0; count of bases not matched to a gene: 5. The PCR was carried out with 60 Vbeta primers and 13 Jbeta primers. Profiling relied on immunoSEQ multiplex PCR, and the TCRdb table lists in-frame clones only, not all of them. This table has some 150,000 clones, about four fifths appearing once. As regards this clone: No antigen is known for it.

Healthy individuals who donated bone marrow served as the donors. This chain links TRBV4-2 with TRBJ2-3; TRBD2 matches 7 bases. Material: PBMCs. This TCR derives from a man aged 35-49 years in good health and CMV-seropositive. The chain's CDR3 is CASSAREVSTDTQYF. The CDR3 nucleotides are TGTGCCAGCAGCGCACGGGAGGTGAGCACAGATACGCAGTATTTT.